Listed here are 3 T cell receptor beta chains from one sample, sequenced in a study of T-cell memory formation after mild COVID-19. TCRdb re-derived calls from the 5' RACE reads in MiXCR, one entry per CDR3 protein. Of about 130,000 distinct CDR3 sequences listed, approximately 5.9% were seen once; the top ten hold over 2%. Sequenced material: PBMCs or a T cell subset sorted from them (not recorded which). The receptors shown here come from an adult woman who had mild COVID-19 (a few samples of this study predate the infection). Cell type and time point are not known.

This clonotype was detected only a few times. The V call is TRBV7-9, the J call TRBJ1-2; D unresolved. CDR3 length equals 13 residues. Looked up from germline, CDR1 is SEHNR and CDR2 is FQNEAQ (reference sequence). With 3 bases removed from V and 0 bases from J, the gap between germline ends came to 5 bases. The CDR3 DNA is TGTGCCAGCAGCTTGGAGGCTAACTATGGCTACACCTTC. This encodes CASSLEANYGYTF.

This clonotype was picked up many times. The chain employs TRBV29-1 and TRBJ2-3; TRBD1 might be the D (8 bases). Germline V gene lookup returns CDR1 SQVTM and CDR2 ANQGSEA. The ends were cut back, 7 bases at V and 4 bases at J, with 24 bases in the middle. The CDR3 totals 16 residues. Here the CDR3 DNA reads TGCAGCGCTATGGACAGGGTATCGGGAGGCGCAGATACGCAGTATTTT. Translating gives CSAMDRVSGGADTQYF.

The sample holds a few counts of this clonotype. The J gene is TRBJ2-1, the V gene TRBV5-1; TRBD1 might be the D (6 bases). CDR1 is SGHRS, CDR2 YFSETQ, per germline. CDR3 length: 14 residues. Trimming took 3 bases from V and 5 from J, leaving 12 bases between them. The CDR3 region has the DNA TGCGCCAGCAGCTCTACGACAGGAAACAATGAGCAGTTCTTC. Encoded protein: CASSSTTGNNEQFF.